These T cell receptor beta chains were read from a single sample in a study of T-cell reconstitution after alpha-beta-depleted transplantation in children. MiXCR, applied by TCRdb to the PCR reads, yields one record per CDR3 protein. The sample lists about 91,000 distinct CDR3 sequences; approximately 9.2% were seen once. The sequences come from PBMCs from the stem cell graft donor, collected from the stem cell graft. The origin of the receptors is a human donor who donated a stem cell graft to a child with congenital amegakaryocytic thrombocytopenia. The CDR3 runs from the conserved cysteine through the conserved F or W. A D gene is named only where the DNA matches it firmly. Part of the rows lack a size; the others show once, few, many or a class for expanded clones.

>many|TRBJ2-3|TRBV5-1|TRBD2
TGCGCCAGCAGCTTCAGCGGGGGGCAATCGGATACGCAGTATTTT
CASSFSGGQSDTQYF
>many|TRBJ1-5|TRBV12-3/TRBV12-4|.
TGTGCCAGCAGTTTGGGGTATCAGCCCCAGCATTTT
CASSLGYQPQHF
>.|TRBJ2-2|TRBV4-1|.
TGCGCCAGCAGCCAAGGCTGGACAGGGAGGGCCGGGGAGCTGTTTTTT
CASSQGWTGRAGELFF
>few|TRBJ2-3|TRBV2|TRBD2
TGTGCCAGCAGTGTCCGGGGGACTAGCGGGAGGGGTGGCACAGATACGCAGTATTTT
CASSVRGTSGRGGTDTQYF
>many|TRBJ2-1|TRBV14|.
TGTGCCAGCAGCCAAGTAGAGGGCTACAATGAGCAGTTCTTC
CASSQVEGYNEQFF
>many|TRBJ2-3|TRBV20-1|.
TGCAGTGCTAGAGGGTTGGGAATTGCAGATACGCAGTATTTT
CSARGLGIADTQYF
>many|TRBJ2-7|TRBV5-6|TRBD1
TGTGCCAGCAGCGAGTTCCCGGGACAGGGGGTGTACGAGCAGTACTTC
CASSEFPGQGVYEQYF
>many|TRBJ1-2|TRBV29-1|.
TGCAGCGTTGTAAGGGCGGATGGCTACACCTTC
CSVVRADGYTF
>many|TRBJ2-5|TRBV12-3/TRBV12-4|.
TGTGCCAGCAGTCTACGGACTAGAGGGGGGGAGACCCAGTACTTC
CASSLRTRGGETQYF
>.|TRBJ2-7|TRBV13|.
TGTGCCATGGGCCCGGGGGCTAGCTGCATGTTTCACGAGCAGTACTTC
CAMGPGASCMFHEQYF
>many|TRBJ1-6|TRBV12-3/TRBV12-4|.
TGTGCCAGCAGTAGCCCCCTGTCGGGACCCACCTCACCCCTCCACTTT
CASSSPLSGPTSPLHF
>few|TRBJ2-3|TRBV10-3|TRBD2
TGTGCCATCAGTGGAGATAGCGGGGGGGCGGCAGATACGCAGTATTTT
CAISGDSGGAADTQYF
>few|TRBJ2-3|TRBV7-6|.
TGTGCCAGCAGCCTACCCCCGCCCCGCACAGATACGCAGTATTTT
CASSLPPPRTDTQYF
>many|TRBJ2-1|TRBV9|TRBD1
TGTGCCAGCAGCGTAACGGCAGGGGGCGGGTATGAGCAGTTCTTC
CASSVTAGGGYEQFF
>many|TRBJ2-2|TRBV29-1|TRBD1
TGCAGCGTTCAGGGACAGTCGAACACCGGGGAGCTGTTTTTT
CSVQGQSNTGELFF
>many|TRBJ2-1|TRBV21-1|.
TGTGCCAGCCTCGGCGTGCGTAGCGGGGCTTACAATGAGCAGTTCTTC
CASLGVRSGAYNEQFF
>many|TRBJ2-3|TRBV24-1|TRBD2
TGTGCCACCAGTCCCACCGGGGAGGGAGAAGAAGATACGCAGTATTTT
CATSPTGEGEEDTQYF
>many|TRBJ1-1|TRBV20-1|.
TGCAGTGCTAGAGGAGGCTGGGCTGAAGCTTTCTTT
CSARGGWAEAFF
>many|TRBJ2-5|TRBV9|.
TGTGCCAGCAGGGACGAGACTCAAGAGACCCAGTACTTC
CASRDETQETQYF
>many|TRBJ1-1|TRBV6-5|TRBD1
TGTGCCAGCAGACGGGACAGCTCAGCTTTCTTT
CASRRDSSAFF
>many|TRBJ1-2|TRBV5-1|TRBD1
TGCGCCAGCACCCGGGACAGGCGGGACTATGGCTACACCTTC
CASTRDRRDYGYTF
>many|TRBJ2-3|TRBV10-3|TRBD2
TGTGCCATCAGCGGGACTAGCGGGTCGCAGTATTTT
CAISGTSGSQYF
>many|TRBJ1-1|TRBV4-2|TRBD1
TGTGCCAGCAGCCAAGAGGGGACAGGGCCCACTGAAGCTTTCTTT
CASSQEGTGPTEAFF
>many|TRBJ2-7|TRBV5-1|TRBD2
TGCGCCAGTAGAGATAGGGCTAGCGGGAGATACGAGCAGTACTTC
CASRDRASGRYEQYF
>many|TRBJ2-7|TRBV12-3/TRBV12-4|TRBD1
TGTGCCAGCAGTCCCGGCGACAGGGCCTACGAGCAGTACTTC
CASSPGDRAYEQYF
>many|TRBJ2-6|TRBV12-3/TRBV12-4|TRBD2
TGTGCCAGCAGTCCGGGACTAGAATCACTCTCTGGGGCCAACGTCCTGACTTTC
CASSPGLESLSGANVLTF
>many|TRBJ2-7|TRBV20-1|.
TGCAGTGCTAGAGGGGGCGGAAACTCCTACGAGCAGTACTTC
CSARGGGNSYEQYF
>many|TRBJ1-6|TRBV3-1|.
TGTGCCAGCAGCCTGAGTGGCTCCTATAATTCACCCCTCCACTTT
CASSLSGSYNSPLHF
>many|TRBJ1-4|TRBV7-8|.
TGTGCCAGCAGCTTAATGCGTTCCGAAAAACTGTTTTTT
CASSLMRSEKLFF
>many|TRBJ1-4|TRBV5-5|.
TGTGCCAGCAGCTCGCAGGGTTTGGGGACTAATGAAAAACTGTTTTTT
CASSSQGLGTNEKLFF
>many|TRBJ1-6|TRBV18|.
TGTGCCAGCTCACCCCGTATTGGGGATAATTCACCCCTCCACTTT
CASSPRIGDNSPLHF
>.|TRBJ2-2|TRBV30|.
TGTGCCTGGGCAGGGGGGGGTGACGGGGAGCTGTTTTTT
CAWAGGGDGELFF
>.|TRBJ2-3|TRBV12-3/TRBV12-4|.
TGTGCCAGCAGACTCTTCACAGATACGCAGTATTTT
CASRLFTDTQYF
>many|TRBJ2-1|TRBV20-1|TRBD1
TGCAGTGCTCCTAATACAGGGGTTACCCTCGTTGGGACCTACAATGAGCAGTTCTTC
CSAPNTGVTLVGTYNEQFF
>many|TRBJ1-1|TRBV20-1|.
TGCAGTGCTAGAGCCCACACTGAAGCTTTCTTT
CSARAHTEAFF
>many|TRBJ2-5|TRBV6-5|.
TGTGCCAGCAGTTACAACAGACAAGAGACCCAGTACTTC
CASSYNRQETQYF
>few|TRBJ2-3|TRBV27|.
TGTGCCAGCAGTTTTAGTGGGGCGACGCAGTATTTT
CASSFSGATQYF
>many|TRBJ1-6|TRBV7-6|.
TGTGCCAGCAGCTTAAGTAGCGGACCCCCAATGGGTGGTTCACCCCTCCACTTT
CASSLSSGPPMGGSPLHF
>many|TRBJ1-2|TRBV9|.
TGTGCCAGCAGCGCCGCAGCCGGGGGTGGCTATGGCTACACCTTC
CASSAAAGGGYGYTF
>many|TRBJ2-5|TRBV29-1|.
TGCAGCGTTGGGCAACTCCCAGAGACCCAGTACTTC
CSVGQLPETQYF
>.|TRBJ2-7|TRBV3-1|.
TGTGCCAGCAGCCAAGATCTATCGGAAGAGCAGTACTTC
CASSQDLSEEQYF
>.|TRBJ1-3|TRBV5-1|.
TGCGCCAGCACAAACGACACAACCTCTGGAAACACCATATATTTT
CASTNDTTSGNTIYF
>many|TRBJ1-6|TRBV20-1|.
TGCAGTGCTAGAGATAGGGGAGGGCCTTTCTATAATTCACCCCTCCACTTT
CSARDRGGPFYNSPLHF
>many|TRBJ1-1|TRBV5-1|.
TGCGCCAGCAGCCCCGTGCCGGACAGTAACACTGAAGCTTTCTTT
CASSPVPDSNTEAFF
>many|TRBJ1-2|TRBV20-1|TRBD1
TGCAGTGCGGGACAGGGTATTTCGGATGGCTACACCTTC
CSAGQGISDGYTF
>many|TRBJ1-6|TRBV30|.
TGTGCCTGGAGTGTAAGGTTGGGGGGCGATGGGTCACCCCTCCACTTT
CAWSVRLGGDGSPLHF
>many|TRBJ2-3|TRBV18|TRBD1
TGTGCCAGCTCACCAAGCGGCGGGACAGGGTATGATACGCAGTATTTT
CASSPSGGTGYDTQYF
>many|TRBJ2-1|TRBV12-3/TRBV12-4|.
TGTGCCAGCAGCCCCCGGGAAGATCACAATGAGCAGTTCTTC
CASSPREDHNEQFF
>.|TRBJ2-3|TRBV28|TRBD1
TGTACCCTCTGTTTAGGGACAGTGCTTGGGCCCCCCACAGATACGCAGTATTTT
CTLCLGTVLGPPTDTQYF
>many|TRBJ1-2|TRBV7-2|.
TGTGCCAGCAGCCCGGACAGCCTCTATGGCTACACCTTC
CASSPDSLYGYTF
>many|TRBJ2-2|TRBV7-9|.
TGTGCCAGCAGCTTACTCTCGCCAGGGACCGGGGAGCTGTTTTTT
CASSLLSPGTGELFF
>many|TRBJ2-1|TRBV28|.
TGTGCCAGCAGCCTATTTTTAGGGGAGCAGTTCTTC
CASSLFLGEQFF